This T cell receptor beta chain was profiled in a study of blood T cell repertoires in COVID-19. At the level of the study: The United States, Italy and Spain were the sources of the acute and convalescent COVID-19 samples. T cells, B-cell-depleted T cells, or PBMCs provided the cDNA or gDNA that served as material.

The CDR3 is 18 residues long. Trimming took off 1 base at V and 0 bases at J, with 17 bases between the two ends. Germline CDR1 SGHRS, CDR2 YFSETQ. This clone was observed a handful of times. Those enrolled in Seattle joined during active infection and were followed longitudinally afterward. Per the original data handling: Researchers report that nucleated cell counts were estimated from reference gene primer amplification. Repertoires were generated with immunoSEQ multiplex PCR, while TCRdb's copy carries only in-frame clones and drops some. V and J calls plus clone size are reproduced from that table; the DNA served to infer D and trimming. The sample lists roughly 500,000 clones, roughly 89% occurring once.

The sequencing input was peripheral blood. The TCR originated in a young man with COVID-19, enrolled during active disease. The V gene is TRBV5-1, the J gene TRBJ2-1, with D tentatively TRBD1 (6 bases). The CDR3 coding sequence is TGCGCCAGCAGCTTGCAATGGGGGCGGACCCGCTCCTACAATGAGCAGTTCTTC. Its translation: CASSLQWGRTRSYNEQFF.